The source of this TCR beta chain is a study of Tregs in tolerant kidney transplant recipients. Overall study: Related graft donors supplied nonmyeloablative bone marrow transplants, and mixed chimerism was transient.

Data came from immunoSEQ multiplex PCR; TCRdb stores just in-frame clones and leaves some out. Its table records 2,500 to 3,500 clones. This CDR3 is 16 amino acids long. V shed 2 bases, J shed 4 bases, and the junction held 8 bases outside the gene matches. General observations from the study: The most relevant donor-specific Treg TCRbeta repertoire apparently came from expansion with activated donor B cells.

Of note for this clone: The antigen is unknown. The read ends 3 residues early relative to the CDR3; the germline J gene fills the gap.

Recipient PBMCs carried a CFSE label and met irradiated graft donor PBMCs for over five days before FACS sorting. The gene calls are TRBV12-3 or TRBV12-4 and TRBJ2-3; TRBD1 matches at 8 bases. The sequence was collected from a human patient who received a combined kidney and bone marrow transplant. Sequencing was performed on CD8+ T cells from blood cultured with allogeneic cells, taken before the transplant. CDR3 DNA, as far as it was read: TGTGCCAGCAGTTTAACACCAGGGGGCTGGGCAGATACG. Translated, it gives CASSLTPGGWADT. The entire CDR3 protein reads CASSLTPGGWADTQYF.